This TCR beta chain originates from a study of T cell responses to AZD1222 COVID-19 vaccine. Points from the study as a whole: Clonal diversity may have been underestimated in mostly white British donors.

To note about this clone: Its antigen is not known.

Sequencing was performed with immunoSEQ multiplex PCR; in TCRdb, only in-frame clones are kept and a portion is missing. Of roughly 100,000 clones listed, roughly 88% are singletons. Germline values: CDR1 MNHEY, CDR2 SMNVEV (reference sequence). This CDR3 is 14 amino acids long. Trimming removed 6 bases from V and 3 bases from J, with 15 bases in between. Here the sequenced sample was peripheral blood, taken 28 days after the second AZD1222 dose. The clonotype comes from an adult who received the AZD1222 COVID-19 vaccine. The gene calls are TRBV27 and TRBJ2-7; D is uncertain. The CDR3 DNA sequence: TGTGCCAGCAGCGGTGGACCCGTAGGCTACGAGCAGTACTTC. Amino acids: CASSGGPVGYEQYF.